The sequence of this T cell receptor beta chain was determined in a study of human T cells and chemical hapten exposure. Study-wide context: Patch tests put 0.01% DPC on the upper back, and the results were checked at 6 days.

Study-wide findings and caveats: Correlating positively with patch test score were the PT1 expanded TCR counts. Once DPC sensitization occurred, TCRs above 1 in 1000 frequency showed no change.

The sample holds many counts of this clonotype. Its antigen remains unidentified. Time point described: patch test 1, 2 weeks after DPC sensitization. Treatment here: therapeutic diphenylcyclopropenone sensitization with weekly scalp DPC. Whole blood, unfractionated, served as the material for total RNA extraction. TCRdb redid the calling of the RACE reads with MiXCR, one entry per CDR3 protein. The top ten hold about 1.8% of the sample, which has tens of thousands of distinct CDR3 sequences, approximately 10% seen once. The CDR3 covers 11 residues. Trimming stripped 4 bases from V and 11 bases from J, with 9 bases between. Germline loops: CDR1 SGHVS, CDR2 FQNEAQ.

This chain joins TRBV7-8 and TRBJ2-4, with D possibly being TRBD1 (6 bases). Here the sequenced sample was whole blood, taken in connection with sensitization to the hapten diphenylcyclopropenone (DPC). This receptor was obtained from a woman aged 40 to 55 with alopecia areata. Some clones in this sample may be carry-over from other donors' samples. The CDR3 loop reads CASSSGQFQYF. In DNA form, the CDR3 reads TGTGCCAGCAGCTCAGGACAGTTTCAGTACTTC.